This entry features one T cell receptor beta chain sequence. It lacks a known antigen. No base-level quality is on record; no much larger clone is a single base apart. The sample is drawn from a study of cytomegalovirus exposure and HLA in healthy donors (dated by TCRdb to the late 2010s). Regarding the study in general: An earlier analysis of fewer than 750 of the donors reported over 250 Gb of sequence data and about 120 million unique TCR beta sequences obtained from around 180 million T cells. About 300 gigabases of sequencing data and roughly 81 million unique TCR sequences made up an early release that covered nearly 650 HLA-typed donors. Among the approximately 400 genotyped donors, approximately 76% belonged to the genetic ancestry cluster associated with self-reported Caucasian donors. The study aimed to test whether cataloging public T cell receptors could reveal signatures of past pathogen exposure. The study used immunosequencing to profile the T cell repertoires of hundreds of subjects and linked those repertoires to cytomegalovirus serostatus. Besides the first cohort of 500 to 700 subjects, a separate validation cohort made up of roughly 130 different subjects was used. To predict cytomegalovirus infection status, the study brought together high-throughput TCR immunosequencing, statistical association of individual TCRs with disease status, and machine learning. A later analysis re-analyzed previously published TCR beta repertoires from several hundred donors and added high-resolution HLA genotyping to study TCR occurrence patterns. The later analysis used no new phenotypic data to find candidate immune exposures, relying instead on TCR beta sequences and their occurrence across donors. To decide whether each TCR beta V gene segment behaved as functional or pseudogenic, an earlier analysis of several hundred of the donors relied on high-throughput TCR beta sequencing. Donor age, sex, ethnicity and CMV serostatus were compiled alongside the repertoire data. In a later genetic analysis, genome-wide SNP genotypes for about three fifths of the roughly 670 donors were used, and that subset was treated as a discovery cohort. Every repertoire in the discovery cohort had been generated on one and the same sequencing platform. Class I and class II HLA loci were covered by the typing at four-digit resolution. The number of donors typed differed by locus, with about 629-640 for A, B, C, DRB1 and DQB1, more than 500 for DQA1, 600 to 610 for DPA1, and approximately 470 for DPB1. Because of strong linkage in the cohort, 5 or 6 DR-DQ haplotypes were treated as single units for association and clustering. Among about 400 genotyped donors of the cohort, an average of around 240,000 unique TCR beta nucleotide sequences was sequenced per donor, of which roughly 17% were non-productive.

Library creation used the immunoSEQ multiplex PCR assay. A mixture of 60 forward primers for TCR Vbeta segments and 13 reverse primers for TCR Jbeta segments was used in the multiplex PCR. Amplification of the CDR3 region of rearranged TCR beta genes was performed with a multiplex PCR assay on genomic DNA. On the Illumina HiSeq System, the amplified TCR beta libraries were sequenced as 87-base-pair reads. From the authors' description of their analysis: A later analysis tallied tens of millions of unique TCR beta chains across the 666 repertoires, and around 10 million of those chains were shared by two or more donors. A nearest-neighbor algorithm error-corrected the raw reads and collapsed the reads into unique sequences, merging closely related sequences to remove PCR and sequencing errors. V, D and J gene segments were assigned by aligning CDR3 sequences to IMGT reference sequences. Each retained sequence needed at least a six-nucleotide match to both a V gene segment and a J gene segment. Rearrangements were classified as productive when the CDR3 lacked stop codons and remained in frame with V and J, and all other rearrangements were classified as non-productive. CDR3 was defined according to IMGT convention as the region running from the second conserved V-encoded cysteine to the conserved J-encoded phenylalanine. Sequences without an unambiguous match to a single V gene segment were excluded from the earlier analysis of about 600 of the donors. An earlier analysis of a few hundred of the donors classified V segments as functional when productive rearrangements were above 56.7% and as segregating when the standard deviation between donors was above 5%. To diagnose cytomegalovirus status from the catalog of TCR beta chain sequences, a statistical classification framework was built. In a later analysis, TCR nucleotide sequences were compared against IMGT/GENE-DB human TR gene sequences so that V and J genes could be assigned. Using the TCRdist pipeline, a later analysis assigned CDR3 sequences along with most-parsimonious VDJ recombination scenarios. In a later analysis, each TCR beta chain was defined by its CDR3 amino acid sequence together with its V-gene family, and reads lacking a unique V-gene family were excluded. A later analysis removed 600 or so highly shared, low-generation-probability nucleotide sequences to deal with suspected cross-contamination and a sequencing artifact. For each public chain, a later analysis derived a clonal expansion index from normalized ranks of inferred template counts within each repertoire. Generation probabilities in a later analysis came from a VDJ recombination model fitted to out-of-frame rearrangements, and those results were checked against IGoR. In a later analysis, hypergeometric tests were used to score TCR-TCR, TCR-HLA and TCR-CMV co-occurrence, with a repertoire-size bias correction applied to TCR pairs. False discovery rates were estimated in a later analysis by permuting HLA or CMV assignments 20 times. A later analysis grouped co-occurring TCRs with DBSCAN, adding TCRdist sequence similarity when clustering within HLA-allele-positive subsets. For co-occurrence clustering, repertoires with fewer than 30,000 or more than 120,000 public chains were excluded, along with 5 or 6 repertoires with anomalous nucleotide sharing. Here the immuneACCESS table is served through TCRdb, limited to in-frame sequences with V and J called. Missing clones are a known gap in these copies; in checked studies unresolved V genes cover under half, and the rest lacks a known reason. That table furnishes V, J and clone size, whereas the DNA furnished D and trimming. Within this sample are around 200,000 clones, with approximately 78% of them counted one time only. Jointly, the top ten make up less than 0.85% of the sample.

In total, approximately 690 healthy bone marrow donors made up the cohort. At the time of sampling, every cohort member was nominally healthy, though immune exposures that went unrecorded were likely present. The donor was CMV seronegative and belonged to the group of approximately 320 seronegative cohort members. A peripheral blood sample was collected from each donor, and TCR beta sequencing was performed on peripheral blood mononuclear cells. The Qiagen DNeasy Blood Extraction Kit was used to extract genomic DNA from the blood cell samples. Here is what the overall study found, with its caveats: Specific HLA alleles were associated with more than 15,000 TCR beta sequences at a false discovery rate of 0.05 in a later analysis. Linkage disequilibrium might explain the correlated functional status among segregating V segments, but an unknown experimental factor could not be ruled out. In an earlier analysis of a few hundred of the donors, most TCR beta V segments were observed in productive rearrangements about 90% or about 30% of the time, broadly matching IMGT annotations. A total of 150 or so TCR beta chains were listed by the study as associated with cytomegalovirus. Compared with equally common non-associated chains, HLA-associated TCR beta chains in a later analysis were more clonally expanded and had lower generation probabilities. Cytomegalovirus status was reported to be diagnosed by the classifier with high specificity and sensitivity in both the original and validation cohorts. Because the 87-base-pair reads could not distinguish some IMGT-functional V segments, including TRBV6-2 and TRBV6-3, those segments were excluded. Strong co-occurrence of HLA alleles, especially DR and DQ, made assigning TCR associations to individual alleles difficult. For the cohort, immune exposure information was limited to CMV serostatus. It was suggested by the authors that the approach could potentially be generalized to other disease states and immunological phenotypes. The earlier analysis of 450 to 700 of the donors excluded around 17 rarely observed V segments, including chromosome 9 orphons, because counts were too low. A later analysis reported that several top co-occurrence clusters appeared linked to parvovirus B19, influenza, CMV and Epstein-Barr virus. The presence/absence analyses assumed that sequencing depth was roughly uniform across donors, and that assumption may not be true. A further reported finding was that TCR beta sequences accurately predicted the HLA-A and HLA-B alleles for most subjects in the first cohort. In this cohort, only TCR beta chains were sequenced, and detectable features were limited by the absence of alpha or paired-chain data. Across donors, most TCR sequences were observed very rarely, whereas some public TCRs were present in many individuals. HLA typing was unavailable for some donors at each locus, so association tests used only the typed subset. A cluster of highly shared sequence variants was judged likely to represent a technical artifact of the sequencing pipeline. V-gene and J-gene trimming of TCR beta chains was associated with a missense DCLRE1C variant in a later genetic analysis, and the association was replicated in an independent cohort. Most CMV-associated TCR beta chains appeared to be HLA-restricted in a later analysis, and the HLA associations seemed to be driven largely by CMV exposure. A later analysis found that TCR association rates varied across HLA loci, with DRB1 alleles showing the most associated TCRs and HLA-C alleles the fewest. In vitro tests confirmed that a few of the cytomegalovirus-associated TCR beta chains recognize cytomegalovirus antigens. A later genetic analysis reported fewer N-insertions in productive TCRs among donors in an Asian-associated ancestry cluster than the roughly 700-donor mean.

The CDR3 has 17 amino acids, counting the end cysteine and phenylalanine. The only DNA kept is the CDR3, 51 bases in frame from the first base. V trim: 0 bases; J trim: 3 bases; unmatched bases: 7. CDR1 and CDR2, looked up from the germline V gene (reference sequence), are SGHAT and FQDESV. Material for sequencing was PBMCs. The rearranged segments are TRBV11-1 and TRBJ2-1, with 8 junctional bases fitting TRBD1. This TCR was recovered from a young woman in good health and CMV-seronegative. The CDR3 region has the sequence CASSLALQGGIYNEQFF. In nucleotides, the sequence is TGTGCCAGCAGCTTAGCGCTACAGGGGGGAATCTACAATGAGCAGTTCTTC.